One and the same sample provided the 31 T cell receptor beta chains below, sequenced in a study of T cell repertoires in cytomegalovirus infection. The antigens for these receptors are not known. TCRdb reanalysed the reads using MiXCR and keeps one entry per CDR3 protein. The table includes 680,000 or so distinct CDR3 sequences, 30% to 35% detected once. Material: cultured PBMCs, obtained from culture after CMV antigen stimulation. The receptors derive from a human donor in good health (CMV status not recorded). Some clones in this sample may be carry-over from other donors' samples.

This clonotype was observed a handful of times. The V gene is TRBV7-2, the J gene TRBJ1-2, with D unclear. V lost 5 bases, J lost 6 bases, and 16 bases lay in between. Germline lookup yields CDR1 SGHTA and CDR2 FQGNSA. This CDR3 is built from 14 residues. For the CDR3, the DNA is TGTGCCAGCAGCCCTCCCTCGGGCTTGGATGGCTACACCTTC. Translating it yields CASSPPSGLDGYTF.

This chain links TRBV6-8 with TRBJ2-5; TRBD1 might be the D (8 bases). This CDR3 is built from 15 residues. Germline loops: CDR1 MNHGY, CDR2 SAAAGT. V was pared by 6 bases and J by 4 bases, with 18 bases between. In nucleotides, the CDR3 is TGTGCCAGCAGCCCCGGACAGGGAGGGCGAGAGACCCAGTACTTC. Residues: CASSPGQGGRETQYF.

This clonotype turned up a few times. This sequence joins TRBV19 and TRBJ1-1; possibly TRBD1 for D (5 bases). V gave up 4 bases and J gave up 4 bases, with 19 bases separating them. This CDR3 contains 16 residues. Germline V gives CDR1 LNHDA, CDR2 SQIVND (reference sequence). The CDR3 bases are TGTGCCAGTAGTAACCACTTCCGGGGGTTGTTCACTGAAGCTTTCTTT. Residues: CASSNHFRGLFTEAFF.

This clonotype was seen only a few times. The rearrangement joins TRBV6-1 to TRBJ1-6, with a tentative D call TRBD1 (5 bases). Germline loops: CDR1 MNHNS, CDR2 SASEGT. V was cut by 6 bases and J by 10 bases, with 19 bases left in between. This CDR3 comprises 15 residues. The CDR3 here is CASRFKPGPESPLHF. The CDR3 coding sequence is TGTGCCAGCAGATTTAAACCGGGACCCGAATCACCCCTCCACTTT.

The V gene is TRBV12-5, the J gene TRBJ2-3, with D possibly being TRBD2 (6 bases). V lost 10 bases and J lost 2, with 10 bases in between. The CDR3 is 12 amino acids. Germline CDR1 and CDR2: LGHNT and FRNRAP. In nucleotides, the CDR3 is TGTGCTACGCGCGGGGACACAGATACGCAGTATTTT. This sequence encodes CATRGDTDTQYF.

This clonotype was observed a few times. The chain has TRBV20-1 and TRBJ1-4, with a tentative D call TRBD1 (6 bases). This CDR3 has 15 residues. Germline V lookup: CDR1 DFQATT, CDR2 SNEGSKA (reference sequence). V was trimmed by 3 bases and J by 8 bases, leaving 19 bases between them. Here the CDR3 reads CSASSRGLGWEKLFF. For the CDR3, the DNA is TGCAGTGCTAGTAGCAGGGGATTGGGTTGGGAAAAACTGTTTTTT.

The rearrangement uses TRBV24-1 and TRBJ2-1, with 12 nucleotides matching TRBD1. The CDR3 covers 13 residues. Trimming removed 9 bases from V and 9 bases from J; junction bases left unmatched: 5. The V gene's germline CDR1 is KGHDR and CDR2 SFDVKD. CDR3 in DNA: TGTGCCACCGCCGGGACAGGGGGCCGTGAGCAGTTCTTC. As protein: CATAGTGGREQFF.

The CDR3 spells CASRPGRYEQYF. CDR3 sequence (DNA): TGTGCCAGCAGGCCAGGACGCTACGAGCAGTACTTC. The genes are TRBV2 and TRBJ2-7; the D is unclear. Per the germline V gene, CDR1 is SNHLY and CDR2 is FYNNEI. V was shortened by 6 bases and J by 3 bases, with 9 bases between the two germline ends. The CDR3 is 12 amino acids.

The rearrangement uses TRBV5-8 and TRBJ2-1, with D unclear. The germline gives CDR1 SGHTS, CDR2 YDEGEE. Trimming took 2 bases from V and 2 from J, leaving 11 bases between them. The CDR3 extends over 15 amino acids. The CDR3 sequence is CASSFVRVAYNEQFF. CDR3 DNA: TGTGCCAGCAGCTTTGTCCGGGTTGCCTACAATGAGCAGTTCTTC.

To note about this clonotype: One junction end disagrees with the germline gene, perhaps due to a read error. The J gene is TRBJ2-5, the V gene TRBV7-2; 11 positions match TRBD2. The CDR3 loop spans 15 amino acids. From germline, CDR1 is SGHTA and CDR2 FQGNSA. CDR3 DNA sequence: TGTCCCAGCAGGATGGGGACTAGCGGACAAGAGACCCAGTACTTC. Encoded protein: CPSRMGTSGQETQYF.

The chain has TRBV6-5 and TRBJ2-3, with D tentatively TRBD1 (6 bases). The CDR3 spans 15 residues. Germline V lookup: CDR1 MNHEY, CDR2 SVGAGI. V lost 0 bases and J 4 bases, leaving 11 bases between the germline ends. The CDR3 nucleotides are TGTGCCAGCAGTTACTCCCAGGGGACCCCAGATACGCAGTATTTT. Protein: CASSYSQGTPDTQYF.

This clonotype has just one count. J is TRBJ1-5 and V is TRBV6-5; possibly TRBD1 for D (5 bases). The CDR3 spans 16 residues. Germline V CDR1 and CDR2: MNHEY, SVGAGI. Trimming pared 6 bases from V and 5 bases from J, leaving 20 bases between. CDR3 nucleotides: TGTGCCAGCAGCCGTCTGGGACCCGTGGTAGATCAGCCCCAGCATTTT. Amino acids: CASSRLGPVVDQPQHF.

The chain joins TRBV7-6 to TRBJ2-3, with 9 bases lining up with TRBD1. The J segment lost 7 bases and the V segment lost 5 bases, leaving 16 bases of the junction unmatched. The germline CDR1 and CDR2 sequences are SGHVS and FNYEAQ. This CDR3 has 17 residues. CDR3 protein: CASSPPLGTGIPNTQYF. The CDR3 region has the DNA TGTGCCAGCAGCCCGCCCCTGGGGACAGGGATTCCCAATACGCAGTATTTT.

This clonotype showed up just once. This chain uses TRBV20-1 with TRBJ1-5, with a possible D match to TRBD1 (6 bases). Trimming took off 5 bases at V and 3 bases at J, with 20 bases between the two ends. The CDR3 is made up of 16 amino acids. CDR1 and CDR2 (germline): DFQATT, SNEGSKA (reference sequence). The CDR3 nucleotides read TGCAGTGCTCGGCTGGGGGGGGCGCGGGTCAATCAGCCCCAGCATTTT. It codes for CSARLGGARVNQPQHF.

This clonotype was counted only a few times. This rearrangement joins TRBV7-2 to TRBJ2-1; D tentatively fits TRBD1 or TRBD2 (5 bases each). The CDR3 extends over 14 amino acids. V lost 5 bases to trimming and J lost 7 bases, with 15 bases between them. The germline V gene encodes CDR1 SGHTA and CDR2 FQGNSA. The CDR3 region has the DNA TGTGCCAGCAGCCCTGGGGGAGTTCAGAATGAGCAGTTCTTC. It encodes CASSPGGVQNEQFF.

This rearrangement joins TRBV19 to TRBJ2-1; 11 bases map to TRBD2. The CDR3 is made up of 14 amino acids. J gave up 4 bases and V 7 bases, and 3 bases lay outside the gene matches. CDR1 and CDR2 from the germline V gene are LNHDA and SQIVND (reference sequence). The CDR3 bases are TGTGCCAGTACTAGCGGGGGGTCATACAATGAGCAGTTCTTC. Its translation: CASTSGGSYNEQFF.

This clonotype has ten or more counts. The chain couples TRBV7-2 to TRBJ2-1, with a weak D call TRBD2 (5 bases). V was shortened by 5 bases and J by 6 bases, with 26 bases between the two germline ends. The CDR3 runs to 18 residues. The germline gives CDR1 SGHTA, CDR2 FQGNSA. This CDR3 is CASSLRGLVGKEGNEQFF. The CDR3 bases are TGTGCCAGCAGCCTACGTGGGCTGGTTGGGAAAGAGGGCAATGAGCAGTTCTTC.

The chain couples TRBV6-1 to TRBJ2-3; a weak D match, TRBD2 (5 bases). V lost 3 bases and J 3 bases, leaving 13 bases between the germline ends. Germline V CDR1 and CDR2: MNHNS, SASEGT. This CDR3 spans 15 amino acids. The chain's CDR3 is CASSDRLAGTDTQYF. The CDR3 DNA follows: TGTGCCAGCAGTGATCGGCTAGCTGGGACAGATACGCAGTATTTT.

CDR3 in DNA: TGTGCCAGCAGCTTGATGGGGATCACAGATACGCAGTATTTT. This gives the protein CASSLMGITDTQYF. The chain carries TRBV7-7 and TRBJ2-3; no clear D. Germline values: CDR1 SSHAT, CDR2 FNYEAQ (reference sequence). The CDR3 has 14 amino acids. V lost 3 bases and J 2 bases, leaving 9 bases between the germline ends.

The rearrangement uses TRBV20-1 and TRBJ1-2; D gene unclear. Per germline, CDR1 DFQATT and CDR2 SNEGSKA (reference sequence). V was trimmed by 2 bases and J by 3 bases, leaving 13 bases between them. CDR3 length: 14 residues. DNA for the CDR3: TGCAGTGCTAGATTAATATCCCCAGACTATGGCTACACCTTC. Translation gives CSARLISPDYGYTF.

The chain recombines TRBV28 with TRBJ1-6; 9 bases agree with TRBD1. With 6 bases clipped from V and 1 base from J, the junction kept 1 base outside the gene matches. Germline-derived CDR1 and CDR2 are MDHEN and SYDVKM. This CDR3 is built from 15 residues. The CDR3 here is CASSGTGSYNSPLHF. CDR3 nucleotide sequence: TGTGCCAGCAGCGGGACAGGGTCCTATAATTCACCCCTCCACTTT. Full variable domain (outside the CDR3, taken from reference TRBV28 and TRBJ1-6): DVKVTQSSRYLVKRTGEKVFLECVQDMDHENMFWYRQDPGLGLRLIYFSYDVKMKEKGDIPEGYSVSREKKERFSLILESASTNQTSMYLCASSGTGSYNSPLHFGNGTRLTVT.

This clonotype was found many times. This chain joins TRBV7-2 and TRBJ1-1; D gene ambiguous. Germline CDR1 SGHTA, CDR2 FQGNSA. V shed 1 base and J shed 3 bases, with 12 bases lying between them. The CDR3 length is 15 residues. This CDR3 is CASSLVGKWDTEAFF. The DNA for the CDR3 is TGTGCCAGCAGCTTAGTGGGGAAATGGGACACTGAAGCTTTCTTT.

In the case of this clonotype: One junction end disagrees with the germline gene, perhaps due to a read error. In DNA form, the CDR3 reads TGTGCCAGCAGATTAGGAGGTCCCCCGAAAGAGACCCAGTACTTC. The encoded protein is CASRLGGPPKETQYF. The chain is built from TRBV7-9 and TRBJ2-5, with D perhaps matching TRBD2 (5 bases). This CDR3 is 15 amino acids long. Looked up from germline, CDR1 is SEHNR and CDR2 is FQNEAQ (reference sequence).

This rearrangement joins TRBV29-1 to TRBJ2-5; D is unclear. The CDR3 spans 13 residues. The germline gives CDR1 SQVTM, CDR2 ANQGSEA. Trimming pared 2 bases from V and 0 bases from J, leaving 7 bases between. The CDR3, as DNA: TGCAGCGTTGAATTCCACAACCAAGAGACCCAGTACTTC. Its protein is CSVEFHNQETQYF.

This clonotype was recorded at least ten times. V gene TRBV19 combines with J gene TRBJ2-7, with TRBD1 identical over 8 bases. Germline loops: CDR1 LNHDA, CDR2 SQIVND (reference sequence). This CDR3 comprises 13 residues. Unmatched junction bases numbered 7, after V lost 9 bases and J lost 3 bases. As DNA, the CDR3 is TGTGCCAGCAGCATTGGACAGGGCTACGAGCAGTACTTC. Its translation: CASSIGQGYEQYF.

The chain combines TRBV12-5 with TRBJ2-1, with 12 bases fitting TRBD2. CDR3 length equals 19 residues. The V segment lost 2 bases and the J segment 0 bases; nucleotides outside the gene matches: 8. Germline CDR1 reads LGHNT; CDR2 reads FRNRAP. Written as DNA, the CDR3 is TGTGCTAGTGGTTTGTTCCCGGGACTAGCGGGCCACTCCTACAATGAGCAGTTCTTC. Its translation: CASGLFPGLAGHSYNEQFF.

The chain carries TRBV2 and TRBJ1-2, with unresolved D. Germline-derived CDR1 and CDR2 are SNHLY and FYNNEI. Trimming removed 1 base at V and 4 bases at J, with 13 bases between. CDR3 length: 15 residues. CDR3 sequence reads: CASSEEVGGLYGYTF. CDR3 coding DNA: TGTGCCAGCAGTGAAGAGGTCGGAGGGCTCTATGGCTACACCTTC.

The chain carries TRBV29-1 and TRBJ2-2, with TRBD1 matching 7 bases. Germline V gene lookup returns CDR1 SQVTM and CDR2 ANQGSEA. The J segment lost 2 bases and the V segment lost 4 bases, leaving 7 bases of the junction unmatched. The CDR3 runs 15 residues. CDR3 amino acids: CSVVGQGVNTGELFF. CDR3 sequence (DNA): TGCAGCGTTGTTGGGCAGGGGGTAAACACCGGGGAGCTGTTTTTT.

The chain uses TRBV7-8 and TRBJ1-3; 7 bases map to TRBD1. The V and J ends lost 5 bases and 0 bases, in that order; junction bases with no gene match: 7. This CDR3 is built from 16 residues. Germline V CDR1 and CDR2: SGHVS, FQNEAQ. CDR3 sequence (DNA): TGTGCCAGCAGCCCGTGGACAGGACCCTCTGGAAACACCATATATTTT. It is translated as CASSPWTGPSGNTIYF.

The chain links TRBV20-1 to TRBJ2-1; D is possibly TRBD2 (6 bases). This CDR3 is 15 amino acids long. In germline, CDR1 is DFQATT, CDR2 SNEGSKA (reference sequence). Trimming removed 0 bases from V and 6 bases from J, with 15 bases in between. The CDR3 protein is CSARDRLRGGNEQFF. The CDR3 DNA reads as TGCAGTGCTAGAGACCGGCTGCGGGGAGGCAATGAGCAGTTCTTC.

The sample holds a few counts of this clonotype. The genes are TRBV28 and TRBJ1-4, with D uncertain. Germline loops: CDR1 MDHEN, CDR2 SYDVKM. Trimming cost V 5 bases and J 2 bases, with 9 bases left between them. The CDR3 consists of 14 residues. The DNA for the CDR3 is TGTGCCAGCAGTCCTTCGTTGACTAATGAAAAACTGTTTTTT. Residues: CASSPSLTNEKLFF. Complete variable domain (other parts from reference TRBV28 and TRBJ1-4): DVKVTQSSRYLVKRTGEKVFLECVQDMDHENMFWYRQDPGLGLRLIYFSYDVKMKEKGDIPEGYSVSREKKERFSLILESASTNQTSMYLCASSPSLTNEKLFFGSGTQLSVL.